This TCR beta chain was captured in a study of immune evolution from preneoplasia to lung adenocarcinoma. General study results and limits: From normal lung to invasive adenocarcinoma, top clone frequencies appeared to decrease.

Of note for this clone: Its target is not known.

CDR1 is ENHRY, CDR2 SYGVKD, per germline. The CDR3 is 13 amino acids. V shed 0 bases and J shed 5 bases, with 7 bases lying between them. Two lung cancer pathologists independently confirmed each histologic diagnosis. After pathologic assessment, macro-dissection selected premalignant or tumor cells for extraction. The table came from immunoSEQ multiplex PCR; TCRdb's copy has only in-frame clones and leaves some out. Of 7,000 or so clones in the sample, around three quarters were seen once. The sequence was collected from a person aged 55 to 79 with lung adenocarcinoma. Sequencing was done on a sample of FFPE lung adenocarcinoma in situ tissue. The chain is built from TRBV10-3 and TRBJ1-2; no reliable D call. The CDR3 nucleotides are TGTGCCATCAGTGAGTCAGGGTTTTATGGCTACACCTTC. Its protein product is CAISESGFYGYTF.